This TCR beta chain was obtained from a study of PD-1 blockade in mismatch repair-deficient tumors. This table comes from immunoSEQ multiplex PCR, and its TCRdb copy is limited to in-frame clones, with some not included. The sample consists of some 120,000 clones, about 86% of them appearing once. The ends were cut back, 3 bases at V and 7 bases at J, with 10 bases in the middle. The CDR3 spans 12 residues. The germline V gene encodes CDR1 MDHEN and CDR2 SYDVKM. The sequencing here drew on peripheral blood, taken 44 weeks after starting pembrolizumab. The sequence was collected from an adult with mismatch repair-deficient cancer. The chain joins TRBV28 to TRBJ2-7, with D tentatively TRBD1 (5 bases). The CDR3 region is CASSFGREEQYF. The CDR3 DNA reads TGTGCCAGCAGTTTTGGCAGGGAAGAGCAGTACTTC. The variable domain in full, completed from reference TRBV28 and TRBJ2-7, reads DVKVTQSSRYLVKRTGEKVFLECVQDMDHENMFWYRQDPGLGLRLIYFSYDVKMKEKGDIPEGYSVSREKKERFSLILESASTNQTSMYLCASSFGREEQYFGPGTRLTVT.